This TCR beta chain was sequenced during a study of tumor-infiltrating lymphocytes in localized non-small cell lung cancer. Study at large: The cohort mixed smokers and never-smokers, several histologies, and some post-neoadjuvant-chemotherapy samples.

Points from the study as a whole: TCR sequencing covered a subset of patients with enough tissue. Tumors had more T cell infiltration than uninvolved lung, per TCRbeta sequencing and CD3 counts. IM1 and IM2 tumors showed no difference in T-cell fraction.

Assay used: immunoSEQ multiplex PCR; TCRdb lists only in-frame clones, some missing. The sample shows fewer than 2,000 clones, 35% to 40% of them seen only once. Trimming took off 3 bases at V and 4 bases at J, with 12 bases between the two ends. Looked up from germline, CDR1 is GTSNPN and CDR2 is SVGIG (reference sequence). The CDR3 loop spans 13 amino acids. On this clone itself: What it recognizes is unknown.

Sample: uninvolved lung tissue not adjacent to the tumor. The receptor was derived from a human donor with non-small cell lung cancer. The chain joins TRBV30 to TRBJ1-2; possibly TRBD1 for D (6 bases). CDR3 nucleotide sequence: TGTGCCTGGAGCACAGGGCTTGGCTATGGCTACACCTTC. The encoded protein is CAWSTGLGYGYTF. Variable domain in full (rest from reference TRBV30 and TRBJ1-2): SQTIHQWPATLVQPVGSPLSLECTVEGTSNPNLYWYRQAAGRGLQLLFYSVGIGQISSEVPQNLSASRPQDRQFILSSKKLLLSDSGFYLCAWSTGLGYGYTFGSGTRLTVV.